The T cell receptor (beta chain) under discussion was sequenced for a study of T cell clonality in common variable immunodeficiency (dated by TCRdb to about 2015). This clone was detected ten times or more. This receptor's antigen is unknown. With the read ending 3 residues before the CDR3 end, the germline J gene is used to fill in that end. Broad study findings and their caveats: Correlations between repertoire features and clinical complications were limited by patient heterogeneity within the CVID cohort. The authors noted that sequencing repertoires of T cell subpopulations would be needed to clarify what caused the increased clonality in CVID. Even though DNA input was equal, the average per sample came to approximately 74,000 unique sequences for controls compared with 25,000 to 40,000 for CVID samples. Increased TCRbeta clonality was found in CVID subjects compared with healthy controls (t-test p = 0.018), with the increase being most characteristic of about a third of subjects. Healthy controls shared more TCRbeta clones with each other than CVID subjects shared among themselves (p < 0.0001). Reportedly, TCRbeta sequences from CVID had fewer deletions and N-nucleotide insertions, and highly modified clones with 13 or more V deletions were absent from CVID.

The CDR3 runs 15 amino acids, cysteine and phenylalanine included. The 36 bases shown cover part of the CDR3, and their frame starts at base 1. V is shortened by 5 bases, J by 2 bases, and the region joining them spans 16 bases. Per the germline V gene (reference sequence), SEHNR is the CDR1 and FQNEAQ is the CDR2. Predominantly Caucasian heritage was noted among both the CVID patients and the healthy controls. From each donor, 5 to 8 ml of heparinized peripheral whole blood was collected. Genomic DNA from adults with common variable immune deficiency (CVID) and from healthy adult controls was the source for sequencing TCRbeta CDR3 repertoires. The control group comprised 22 healthy adult volunteers, roughly 12 female and approximately ten male, aged about 23 to 75 years with a mean age of approximately 30. Diluted blood was subjected to density centrifugation over Hypaque 1077 or Ficoll-Paque for isolation of peripheral blood mononuclear cells. Genomic DNA was extracted from unsorted mononuclear cells by Qiagen column purification or by a centrifugation-based method.

Equivalent amounts of genomic DNA from CVID and control samples were used as sequencing input. For every sample, a 60 bp segment covering the rearranged TCRbeta CDR3 region was amplified and then sequenced. The immunoSEQ assay, a bias-corrected multiplex PCR combined with high-throughput sequencing, was used for TCRbeta amplification. On the study's bioinformatics: Each unique nucleotide sequence was treated as a clone and annotated with V, D and J genes, copy number and frequency. Sequences were labeled productive if in frame, and non-productive if out of frame or containing stop codons. As previously described, clonality was computed from Shannon's entropy. The predicted amino acid sequences of productive clones were used to derive mean CDR3 Kyte-Doolittle hydropathy. Using the R hclust function, scaled V gene usage was clustered hierarchically with Manhattan distance and complete linkage. Clone sharing by CDR3 amino acid sequence was assessed by resampling 12 repertoires per group over 100 rounds. The repertoires were searched for 70 published EBV-specific and some 250 published CMV-specific TCRbeta sequences. A couple of CVID samples that yielded fewer than 10,000 sequences were excluded from the analysis, so roughly 40 CVID repertoires were retained. Here the immuneACCESS table is served through TCRdb, limited to in-frame sequences with V and J called. Missing clones are a known gap in these copies; in checked studies unresolved V genes cover under half, and the rest lacks a known reason. D and trimming come from the DNA, and the V and J calls and clone size come from that table. For this sample, 40,000 to 45,000 clones are listed, none of them singletons. Jointly, the top ten make up around 1.4% of the sample.

The clonotype comes from a person aged 18 to 70 in good health. The chain links TRBV7-9 with TRBJ2-7; D gene: possibly TRBD1, on 6 matching bases. Material for sequencing was peripheral blood mononuclear cells. The sequenced CDR3 bases are TGTGCCAGCAGCCCGAGGACAGCCCAACCCTACGAG. Its protein is CASSPRTAQPYE. The CDR3 in its entirety is CASSPRTAQPYEQYF.